These T cell receptor beta chains were read from a single sample in a study of vaccination effects on CD4 cells after COVID-19. These receptors are not linked to any known antigen. Method: immunoSEQ multiplex PCR; TCRdb's copy keeps in-frame clones and lacks some. The data show some 60,000 clones, 78% seen once. The sequencing here drew on CD4+ T cells from PBMCs cultured without peptide, taken after COVID-19 vaccination. These receptors were taken from a human donor who received a COVID-19 vaccine. Each CDR3 is given with its conserved first and last residue. The order of the fields is D gene, V gene, J gene, clone size, CDR3 protein, CDR3 DNA. The D gene is left open where the match is weak. Not every row has a clone size; where given, it reads once, few, many or a size class.

d_gene: -
v_gene: TRBV7-9
j_gene: TRBJ2-7
abundance: -
CDR3aa: CASSLGGWSYEQYF
CDR3nt: TGTGCCAGCAGCTTAGGGGGATGGTCCTACGAGCAGTACTTC

d_gene: TRBD1
v_gene: TRBV6-1
j_gene: TRBJ1-5
abundance: -
CDR3aa: CASSMGQGNQPQHF
CDR3nt: TGTGCCAGCAGCATGGGACAGGGAAATCAGCCCCAGCATTTT

d_gene: -
v_gene: TRBV15
j_gene: TRBJ2-2
abundance: -
CDR3aa: CATSRAGPGELFF
CDR3nt: TGTGCCACCAGCAGAGCGGGGCCCGGGGAGCTGTTTTTT

d_gene: -
v_gene: TRBV4-3
j_gene: TRBJ2-1
abundance: -
CDR3aa: CASSQWLGDEQFF
CDR3nt: TGCGCCAGCAGCCAATGGCTGGGGGATGAGCAGTTCTTC

d_gene: -
v_gene: TRBV6-5
j_gene: TRBJ1-2
abundance: -
CDR3aa: CASGRRLLDYGYTF
CDR3nt: TGTGCCAGTGGTCGACGACTCCTCGACTATGGCTACACCTTC

d_gene: -
v_gene: TRBV27
j_gene: TRBJ1-1
abundance: -
CDR3aa: CASSVRGGNTEAFF
CDR3nt: TGTGCCAGCAGTGTCAGGGGAGGGAACACTGAAGCTTTCTTT

d_gene: -
v_gene: TRBV30
j_gene: TRBJ1-1
abundance: -
CDR3aa: CAWSVLAENTEAFF
CDR3nt: TGTGCCTGGAGTGTTCTGGCGGAGAACACTGAAGCTTTCTTT

d_gene: -
v_gene: TRBV3-1/TRBV3-2
j_gene: TRBJ2-2
abundance: once
CDR3aa: CASSQGWQTGELFF
CDR3nt: TGTGCCAGCAGCCAAGGTTGGCAGACCGGGGAGCTGTTTTTT

d_gene: TRBD2
v_gene: TRBV7-2
j_gene: TRBJ2-1
abundance: -
CDR3aa: CASNPRPGLAGNSYNEQFF
CDR3nt: TGTGCCAGCAACCCCCGGCCGGGACTAGCGGGGAACTCCTACAATGAGCAGTTCTTC

d_gene: -
v_gene: TRBV10-3
j_gene: TRBJ2-6
abundance: -
CDR3aa: CAISQYGSGANVLTF
CDR3nt: TGTGCCATCAGTCAGTACGGCTCTGGGGCCAACGTCCTGACTTTC

d_gene: TRBD1
v_gene: TRBV10-1
j_gene: TRBJ2-5
abundance: once
CDR3aa: CASSEGQASQETQYF
CDR3nt: TGCGCCAGCAGTGAGGGACAGGCGAGCCAAGAGACCCAGTACTTC

d_gene: -
v_gene: TRBV7-2
j_gene: TRBJ1-2
abundance: -
CDR3aa: CASRTGPSVDYGYTF
CDR3nt: TGTGCCAGCAGGACAGGACCGTCGGTTGACTATGGCTACACCTTC

d_gene: -
v_gene: TRBV3-1/TRBV3-2
j_gene: TRBJ1-2
abundance: -
CDR3aa: CASSQEGRSTYGYTF
CDR3nt: TGTGCCAGCAGCCAAGAGGGAAGGAGTACCTATGGCTACACCTTC

d_gene: -
v_gene: TRBV28
j_gene: TRBJ2-5
abundance: -
CDR3aa: CASSKGGLGETQYF
CDR3nt: TGTGCCAGCAGCAAGGGGGGGCTAGGGGAGACCCAGTACTTC

d_gene: TRBD2
v_gene: TRBV7-8
j_gene: TRBJ2-7
abundance: -
CDR3aa: CASSLSSGRSDEQYF
CDR3nt: TGTGCCAGCAGCTTATCTAGCGGGAGGTCGGACGAGCAGTACTTC

d_gene: -
v_gene: TRBV4-2
j_gene: TRBJ1-5
abundance: few
CDR3aa: CASSQGVSNQPQHF
CDR3nt: TGTGCCAGCAGCCAAGGGGTTAGCAATCAGCCCCAGCATTTT

d_gene: TRBD2
v_gene: TRBV7-9
j_gene: TRBJ2-1
abundance: few
CDR3aa: CASSLAIYWTSGSYNEQFF
CDR3nt: TGTGCCAGCAGCTTAGCGATATATTGGACTAGCGGCTCCTACAATGAGCAGTTCTTC

d_gene: -
v_gene: TRBV11-2
j_gene: TRBJ1-1
abundance: -
CDR3aa: CASSLDRGSEAFF
CDR3nt: TGTGCCAGCAGCTTAGACAGGGGTAGTGAAGCTTTCTTT

d_gene: TRBD1
v_gene: TRBV4-1
j_gene: TRBJ1-4
abundance: -
CDR3aa: CASSLRQGDEKLFF
CDR3nt: TGCGCCAGCAGCCTCCGACAGGGGGATGAAAAACTGTTTTTT

d_gene: TRBD1
v_gene: TRBV2
j_gene: TRBJ1-5
abundance: -
CDR3aa: CASSEEGGRNQPQHF
CDR3nt: TGTGCCAGCAGTGAAGAAGGGGGCCGCAATCAGCCCCAGCATTTT

d_gene: TRBD2
v_gene: TRBV28
j_gene: TRBJ2-1
abundance: -
CDR3aa: CASRPSGTSYNEQFF
CDR3nt: TGTGCCAGCAGACCTAGCGGGACATCCTACAATGAGCAGTTCTTC

d_gene: -
v_gene: TRBV5-4
j_gene: TRBJ2-3
abundance: once
CDR3aa: CASSLDKTDTQYF
CDR3nt: TGTGCCAGCAGCTTGGATAAGACAGATACGCAGTATTTT

d_gene: -
v_gene: TRBV27
j_gene: TRBJ2-1
abundance: -
CDR3aa: CASSGAYWDSSSYNEQFF
CDR3nt: TGTGCCAGCAGTGGAGCTTATTGGGACTCGAGCTCCTACAATGAGCAGTTCTTC

d_gene: -
v_gene: TRBV28
j_gene: TRBJ1-6
abundance: -
CDR3aa: CASSPAGTQGYNSPLHF
CDR3nt: TGTGCCAGCAGTCCGGCCGGGACACAGGGCTATAATTCACCCCTCCACTTT

d_gene: TRBD2
v_gene: TRBV7-2
j_gene: TRBJ2-7
abundance: -
CDR3aa: CASSYDYQRGLYEQYF
CDR3nt: TGTGCCAGCAGTTACGACTACCAGCGGGGGTTGTACGAGCAGTACTTC

d_gene: -
v_gene: TRBV5-5
j_gene: TRBJ1-5
abundance: few
CDR3aa: CASSLLWSNQPQHF
CDR3nt: TGTGCCAGCAGCTTGCTCTGGAGCAATCAGCCCCAGCATTTT

d_gene: -
v_gene: TRBV7-9
j_gene: TRBJ2-1
abundance: -
CDR3aa: CASSLPGAAYNEQFF
CDR3nt: TGTGCCAGCAGCCTTCCGGGAGCGGCCTACAATGAGCAGTTCTTC

d_gene: -
v_gene: TRBV7-8
j_gene: TRBJ2-7
abundance: -
CDR3aa: CASSLWGPHEQYF
CDR3nt: TGTGCCAGCAGCTTATGGGGGCCCCACGAGCAGTACTTC

d_gene: TRBD2
v_gene: TRBV10-2
j_gene: TRBJ2-3
abundance: -
CDR3aa: CASSESITSGRGKYF
CDR3nt: TGCGCCAGCAGTGAGTCGATAACTAGCGGGAGGGGGAAGTATTTT

d_gene: TRBD1
v_gene: TRBV6-5
j_gene: TRBJ1-4
abundance: -
CDR3aa: CASIDRGGEKLFF
CDR3nt: TGTGCCAGCATCGACAGGGGGGGTGAAAAACTGTTTTTT

d_gene: -
v_gene: TRBV20-1
j_gene: TRBJ1-1
abundance: -
CDR3aa: CSASQVATEAFF
CDR3nt: TGCAGTGCTAGTCAGGTCGCCACTGAAGCTTTCTTT

d_gene: -
v_gene: TRBV9
j_gene: TRBJ1-2
abundance: -
CDR3aa: CASSVDPGFGVDYTF
CDR3nt: TGTGCCAGCAGCGTAGATCCAGGGTTCGGGGTCGACTACACCTTC

d_gene: TRBD2
v_gene: TRBV3-1/TRBV3-2
j_gene: TRBJ2-5
abundance: once
CDR3aa: CASSQDMLAGDETQYF
CDR3nt: TGTGCCAGCAGCCAAGATATGTTAGCGGGGGACGAGACCCAGTACTTC

d_gene: -
v_gene: TRBV28
j_gene: TRBJ1-4
abundance: -
CDR3aa: CASYPGSGTNEKLFF
CDR3nt: TGTGCCAGCTACCCCGGGAGTGGAACTAATGAAAAACTGTTTTTT

d_gene: TRBD1
v_gene: TRBV5-4
j_gene: TRBJ1-2
abundance: few
CDR3aa: CASSPGQVNYGYTF
CDR3nt: TGTGCCAGCAGCCCCGGACAGGTTAACTATGGCTACACCTTC

d_gene: -
v_gene: TRBV6-1
j_gene: TRBJ1-1
abundance: -
CDR3aa: CASTQGRGGVGFF
CDR3nt: TGTGCCAGCACCCAGGGTAGAGGGGGGGTAGGTTTCTTT

d_gene: -
v_gene: TRBV7-7
j_gene: TRBJ2-5
abundance: few
CDR3aa: CASSPGPQETQYF
CDR3nt: TGTGCTAGCAGCCCAGGGCCCCAAGAGACCCAGTACTTC

d_gene: TRBD1
v_gene: TRBV6-4
j_gene: TRBJ1-1
abundance: -
CDR3aa: CASSDSDRGTEAFF
CDR3nt: TGTGCCAGCAGTGACTCGGACAGGGGCACTGAAGCTTTCTTT